The present T cell receptor beta chain was sequenced within a study of T cell responses to AZD1222 COVID-19 vaccine. Sequenced by immunoSEQ multiplex PCR; TCRdb stores in-frame clones only, minus some. The table shows approximately 140,000 clones, with 92% occurring only once. Germline lookup yields CDR1 SGHTA and CDR2 FQGNSA. Trimming took 3 bases from V and 5 from J, leaving 10 bases between them. CDR3 size: 14 residues. Notes on the study in general: Within unmutated variant regions lay the reported targets of nearly half of spike-specific TCRs. It should be noted that donors were predominantly white British and more often female, and clonal diversity was possibly underestimated.

Second doses at about 4 or about 12 weeks were pooled. As concerns this clone: Its antigen remains unknown.

The receptor comes from an adult who received the AZD1222 COVID-19 vaccine. Specimen: peripheral blood, collected 28 days after the second AZD1222 dose. The rearrangement uses TRBV7-2 and TRBJ1-4, with D perhaps TRBD1 (6 bases). Written as DNA, the CDR3 is TGTGCCAGCAGCTTCCGCAGGGGAAATGAAAAACTGTTTTTT. Its protein is CASSFRRGNEKLFF.